This T cell receptor beta chain was sequenced in a study of cytomegalovirus exposure and HLA in healthy donors (dated by TCRdb to the late 2010s). About the investigation overall: According to an earlier analysis of 550 to 750 of the donors, about 190 million T cells yielded 117 million unique TCR beta sequences and 250 to 350 Gb of sequence data. Roughly 5 DR-DQ haplotypes were handled as single units for association and clustering, since linkage in the cohort was strong. A later genetic analysis used genome-wide SNP genotypes for about three fifths of the 666 donors, treating that subset as a discovery cohort. An early release covering 550 to 650 HLA-typed donors comprised about 310 gigabases of sequencing data and about 90 million unique TCR sequences. Rather than using new phenotypic data, the later analysis identified candidate immune exposures from TCR beta sequences and from how often those sequences occurred across donors. HLA typing included class I and class II loci at four-digit resolution. Donor age, sex, ethnicity and CMV serostatus were collected together with the repertoire data. Along with the roughly 710-subject first cohort, a separate validation cohort of approximately 110 different subjects was used. In a later analysis, previously published TCR beta repertoires from hundreds of donors were re-analyzed and high-resolution HLA genotyping was added so that TCR occurrence patterns could be studied. The study aimed to test whether cataloging public T cell receptors could reveal signatures of past pathogen exposure. The number of typed donors differed by locus: about 620-640 for A, B, C, DRB1 and DQB1; 500 to 550 for DQA1; some 590 for DPA1; and some 430 for DPB1. Of the roughly 400 genotyped donors, more than 75% were placed in the genetic ancestry cluster associated with self-reported Caucasian donors. On average, roughly 240,000 unique TCR beta nucleotide sequences were sequenced per donor among 300 to 500 genotyped donors of the cohort, with 15% to 20% of those sequences being non-productive. An earlier analysis of fewer than 700 of the donors applied high-throughput TCR beta sequencing to assess whether each TCR beta V gene segment acted as functional or pseudogenic. The study profiled the T cell repertoires of 550 to 700 subjects by immunosequencing and related them to cytomegalovirus serostatus. All discovery cohort repertoires had been generated using a single sequencing platform. To predict cytomegalovirus infection status, the study combined high-throughput TCR immunosequencing, statistical association of individual TCRs with disease status, and machine learning.

In total, 500 to 700 healthy bone marrow donors made up the cohort. Cohort members were all nominally healthy when sampled, although unrecorded immune exposures were likely present. The donor was CMV seronegative and belonged to the group of 352 seronegative cohort members. Each donor provided a peripheral blood sample, and peripheral blood mononuclear cells were used for TCR beta sequencing. Genomic DNA extraction from the blood cell samples was performed with the Qiagen DNeasy Blood Extraction Kit. CDR1 and CDR2 are read off the germline V gene (reference sequence) as MNHNY and SVGAGI. V lost 6 bases and J lost 2 bases; the stretch between them is 10 bases long. The CDR3 has 13 amino acids, counting the end cysteine and phenylalanine. Only the CDR3 part of the read is kept: 39 bases, read in frame from the first base. About this clone itself: The antigen this receptor binds is unknown. No per-base quality is available; no much larger clone lies one base away.

Receptor amplification or capture employed the immunoSEQ multiplex PCR assay. The multiplex PCR relied on a mix of 60 forward primers for TCR Vbeta segments and 13 reverse primers for TCR Jbeta segments. The CDR3 region of rearranged TCR beta genes was amplified from genomic DNA with a multiplex PCR assay. On the Illumina HiSeq System, the amplified TCR beta libraries were sequenced as 87-base-pair reads. For the original study's pipeline: A later analysis counted approximately 74 million unique TCR beta chains across the 666 repertoires, and some 11 million of these chains were shared by at least two donors. A nearest-neighbor algorithm error-corrected the raw reads and collapsed the reads into unique sequences, merging closely related sequences to remove PCR and sequencing errors. Alignment of CDR3 sequences to IMGT reference sequences was used to assign V, D and J gene segments. Each retained sequence needed at least a six-nucleotide match to both a V gene segment and a J gene segment. Rearrangements were classified as productive when the CDR3 lacked stop codons and remained in frame with V and J, and all other rearrangements were classified as non-productive. Following IMGT convention, CDR3 was defined as the stretch from the second conserved V-encoded cysteine up to the conserved J-encoded phenylalanine. The earlier analysis of about 610 of the donors excluded any sequence lacking an unambiguous match to a single V gene segment. An earlier analysis of under 750 of the donors called V segments functional above 56.7% productive rearrangements and segregating when the between-donor standard deviation exceeded 5%. A statistical classification framework was built to diagnose cytomegalovirus status from the catalog of TCR beta chain sequences. In a later analysis, TCR nucleotide sequences were compared against IMGT/GENE-DB human TR gene sequences so that V and J genes could be assigned. Using the TCRdist pipeline, a later analysis assigned CDR3 sequences along with most-parsimonious VDJ recombination scenarios. A later analysis defined each TCR beta chain by its CDR3 amino acid sequence plus V-gene family, and excluded reads lacking a unique V-gene family. A later analysis removed nearly 600 highly shared, low-generation-probability nucleotide sequences to deal with suspected cross-contamination and a sequencing artifact. A later analysis calculated a clonal expansion index for each public chain from normalized within-repertoire ranks of inferred template counts. In a later analysis, generation probabilities were computed with a VDJ recombination model fitted to out-of-frame rearrangements, and the resulting probabilities were checked against IGoR. In a later analysis, TCR-TCR, TCR-HLA and TCR-CMV co-occurrence was scored with hypergeometric tests, and a repertoire-size bias correction was applied to TCR pairs. A later analysis estimated false discovery rates by permuting HLA or CMV assignments 20 times. A later analysis grouped co-occurring TCRs with DBSCAN, adding TCRdist sequence similarity when clustering within HLA-allele-positive subsets. Repertoires with fewer than 30,000 or more than 120,000 public chains, plus five repertoires with anomalous nucleotide sharing, were excluded from co-occurrence clustering. The clones in this table, taken by TCRdb from immuneACCESS, are in-frame only. Not every clone is retained; where verified, under half of the shortfall comes from an unresolved V gene, and the cause of the rest is unknown. Clone size and the V and J calls come from that table; the DNA yielded D and trimming. The sample records 150,000 to 200,000 clones, about four fifths of which are singletons. The ten biggest clones cover 1.6% of the sample.

The research as a whole found: A later analysis found that HLA-associated TCR beta chains were more clonally expanded and had lower generation probabilities than equally common non-associated chains. Linkage disequilibrium might explain the correlated functional status among segregating V segments, but an unknown experimental factor could not be ruled out. An association between a missense DCLRE1C variant and V-gene and J-gene trimming of TCR beta chains was found in a later genetic analysis and replicated in an independent cohort. Because counts were too low, roughly 18 rarely observed V segments, including chromosome 9 orphons, were left out of the earlier analysis of approximately 500 of the donors. Only TCR beta chains were sequenced in this cohort, and the absence of alpha or paired-chain data limited detectable features. Several of the top co-occurrence clusters appeared to be linked to parvovirus B19, influenza, CMV and Epstein-Barr virus, according to a later analysis. Compared with the approximately 670-donor mean, donors in an Asian-associated ancestry cluster had fewer N-insertions in productive TCRs, according to a later genetic analysis. In a later analysis, the rate of TCR association differed among HLA loci, with DRB1 alleles having the most associated TCRs and HLA-C alleles having the fewest. Specific HLA alleles were associated with 18,000 or so TCR beta sequences at a false discovery rate of 0.05 in a later analysis. A cluster of highly shared sequence variants was judged likely to represent a technical artifact of the sequencing pipeline. In an earlier analysis of approximately 590 of the donors, most TCR beta V segments appeared in productive rearrangements about 90% or about 30% of the time, broadly matching IMGT annotations. Because HLA typing was unavailable for some donors at each locus, only the typed subset was used in association tests. Cytomegalovirus status was reported to be diagnosed by the classifier with high specificity and sensitivity in both the original and validation cohorts. A total of 150 to 200 TCR beta chains were listed by the study as associated with cytomegalovirus. Immune exposure information for the cohort was limited to CMV serostatus. The 87-base-pair reads could not distinguish some IMGT-functional V segments, including TRBV6-2 and TRBV6-3, so those segments were excluded. According to the authors, the approach could potentially be generalized to other disease states and immunological phenotypes. Sequencing depth was assumed to be roughly uniform across donors in the presence/absence analyses, though that assumption may not hold. A few of the identified cytomegalovirus-associated TCR beta chains were confirmed in vitro to be specific for cytomegalovirus antigens. When HLA alleles, especially DR and DQ, strongly co-occurred, attributing TCR associations to individual alleles was difficult. Most CMV-associated TCR beta chains appeared to be HLA-restricted in a later analysis, and the HLA associations seemed to be driven largely by CMV exposure. Most TCR sequences were seen in very few donors, while some public TCRs were found in many individuals. A further reported finding was that TCR beta sequences accurately predicted the HLA-A and HLA-B alleles for most subjects in the first cohort.

The rearrangement joined TRBV6-6 to TRBJ1-1, with no confident D gene call. The sequence came from a woman aged 50 to 65 in good health and CMV-seronegative. Source material: PBMCs. The DNA sequence is TGTGCCAGCAGGGGTACAGCTAACACTGAAGCTTTCTTT. This codes for CASRGTANTEAFF.